A selection of T cell receptor beta chains follows, all from one sample in a study of glioma-infiltrating T cells. Each CDR3 protein is one row after TCRdb ran MiXCR on the multiplex PCR reads. This sample has about 400,000 distinct CDR3 sequences; 41% occur once, and the top ten carry around 13%. Material: glioma tissue, nonneoplastic brain tissue, or PBMCs (not recorded which). These receptors originate from a human donor with low-grade glioma or glioblastoma, undergoing nonglioma brain surgery, or in good health (not recorded which). Both conserved end residues are part of each CDR3. The order of the fields is J gene, clone size, V gene, D gene, CDR3 DNA, CDR3 protein. D genes are given only for firm matches. Size is stated for part of the rows, as once, few or many counts, or as a class when the clone is expanded.

J: TRBJ1-3
size: -
V: TRBV3-1
D: -
DNA: TGTGCCAGCAGCGAAGAAGGTCAAGGAAGGGGAAACACCATATATTTT
CDR3: CASSEEGQGRGNTIYF

J: TRBJ1-5
size: few
V: TRBV29-1
D: -
DNA: TGCAGCGTGGCGCCCGGGGGGGTAGAGCAGCCCCAGCATTTT
CDR3: CSVAPGGVEQPQHF

J: TRBJ1-2
size: many
V: TRBV27
D: TRBD1
DNA: TGTGCCAGCAGTTTAAGAACAGGGGGCACGGTGGATGGCTACACCTTC
CDR3: CASSLRTGGTVDGYTF

J: TRBJ1-2
size: -
V: TRBV5-5
D: -
DNA: TGTGCCAGCGGATACGCTAATGGCTACACCTTC
CDR3: CASGYANGYTF

J: TRBJ2-1
size: -
V: TRBV28
D: -
DNA: TGTGCCAGCAGTTTACCCCCCGGACGTTACAATGAGCAGTTCTTC
CDR3: CASSLPPGRYNEQFF

J: TRBJ1-2
size: many
V: TRBV20-1
D: -
DNA: TGCAGTGCTAGCCGGGACAAAGAGGGCTACACCTTC
CDR3: CSASRDKEGYTF

J: TRBJ2-7
size: -
V: TRBV27
D: -
DNA: -
CDR3: CASSFYICSAGTGTVSYEQYF

J: TRBJ2-2
size: few
V: TRBV4-1
D: -
DNA: TGCGCCAGCAGCCAAAACCCGGGGGTCGGGACCGGGGAGCTGTTTTTT
CDR3: CASSQNPGVGTGELFF

J: TRBJ1-4
size: few
V: TRBV12-3/TRBV12-4
D: -
DNA: TGTGCCAGCAGCCCCAACGGATCAACTAATGAAAAACTGTTTTTT
CDR3: CASSPNGSTNEKLFF

J: TRBJ2-1
size: few
V: TRBV6-5
D: -
DNA: TGTGCCAGCAGTTACTCGGTCCGTAGCGGCTCCTACAATGAGCAGTTCTTC
CDR3: CASSYSVRSGSYNEQFF

J: TRBJ1-4
size: many
V: TRBV27
D: -
DNA: TGTGCCAGCAGTTCCTTCTACGAGGCTAATGAAAAACTGTTTTTT
CDR3: CASSSFYEANEKLFF

J: TRBJ2-5
size: -
V: TRBV2
D: -
DNA: TGTGCCAGCATCAACATGGCTAGCGAGAAAGAGACCCAGTACTTC
CDR3: CASINMASEKETQYF

J: TRBJ2-3
size: few
V: TRBV4-3
D: -
DNA: TGCGCCAGCAGCCAACACTTCCCCCTCCCGAGTGGGGACCCTCTTAGCACAGATACGCAGTATTTT
CDR3: CASSQHFPLPSGDPLSTDTQYF

J: TRBJ1-3
size: few
V: TRBV28
D: TRBD1
DNA: TGTGCCAGCAGTTTACCGGGACAGCTCTCTGGAAACACCATATATTTT
CDR3: CASSLPGQLSGNTIYF